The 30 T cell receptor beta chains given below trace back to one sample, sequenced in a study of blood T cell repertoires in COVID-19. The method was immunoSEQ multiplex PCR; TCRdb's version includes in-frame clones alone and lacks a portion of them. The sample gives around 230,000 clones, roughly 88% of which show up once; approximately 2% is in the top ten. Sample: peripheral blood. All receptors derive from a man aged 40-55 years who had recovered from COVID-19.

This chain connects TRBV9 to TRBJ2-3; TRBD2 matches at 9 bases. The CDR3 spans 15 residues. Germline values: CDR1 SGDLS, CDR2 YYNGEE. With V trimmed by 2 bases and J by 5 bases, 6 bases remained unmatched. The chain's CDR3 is CASSVWRGGKDTQYF. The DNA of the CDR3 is TGTGCCAGCAGCGTTTGGCGGGGGGGCAAAGATACGCAGTATTTT.

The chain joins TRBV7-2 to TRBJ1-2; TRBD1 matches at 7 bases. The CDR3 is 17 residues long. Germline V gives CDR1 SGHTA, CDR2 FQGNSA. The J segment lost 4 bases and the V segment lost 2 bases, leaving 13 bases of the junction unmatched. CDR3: CASSLMAGRGLGYGYTF. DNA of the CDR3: TGTGCCAGCAGCTTAATGGCGGGAAGGGGGCTTGGCTATGGCTACACCTTC.

CDR3 region: CATALWGGNTGELFF. The DNA for the CDR3 is TGTGCCACCGCACTCTGGGGAGGAAACACCGGGGAGCTGTTTTTT. The gene calls are TRBV19 and TRBJ2-2; D perhaps matches TRBD2 (6 bases). This CDR3 has 15 amino acids. CDR1 and CDR2 (germline): LNHDA, SQIVND (reference sequence). V dropped 10 bases and J dropped 2 bases, with 17 bases sitting between them.

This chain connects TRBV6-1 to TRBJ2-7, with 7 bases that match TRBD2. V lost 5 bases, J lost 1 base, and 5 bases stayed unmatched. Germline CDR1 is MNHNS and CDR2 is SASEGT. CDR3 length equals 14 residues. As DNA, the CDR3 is TGTGCCAGCAGTCAGGGCGGGGGTTCCTACGAGCAGTACTTC. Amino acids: CASSQGGGSYEQYF.

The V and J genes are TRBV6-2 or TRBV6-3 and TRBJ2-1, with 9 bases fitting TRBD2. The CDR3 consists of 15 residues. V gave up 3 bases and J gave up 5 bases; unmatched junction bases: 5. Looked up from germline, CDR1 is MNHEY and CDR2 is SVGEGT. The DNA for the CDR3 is TGTGCCAGCAGTTATTCGGGACTAGCAGACAATGAGCAGTTCTTC. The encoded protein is CASSYSGLADNEQFF.

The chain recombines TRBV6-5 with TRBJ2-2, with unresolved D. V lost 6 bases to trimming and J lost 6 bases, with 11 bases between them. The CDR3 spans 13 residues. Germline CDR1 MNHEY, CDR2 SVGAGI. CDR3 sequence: CASSPTASGELFF. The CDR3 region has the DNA TGTGCCAGCAGCCCCACTGCCTCCGGGGAGCTGTTTTTT.

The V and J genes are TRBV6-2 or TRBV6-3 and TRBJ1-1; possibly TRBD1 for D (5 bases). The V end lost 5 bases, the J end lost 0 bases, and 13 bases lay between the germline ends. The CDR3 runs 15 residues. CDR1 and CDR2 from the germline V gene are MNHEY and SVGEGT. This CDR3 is CASSRRGRMNTEAFF. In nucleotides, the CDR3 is TGTGCCAGCAGTCGGAGGGGCCGGATGAACACTGAAGCTTTCTTT.

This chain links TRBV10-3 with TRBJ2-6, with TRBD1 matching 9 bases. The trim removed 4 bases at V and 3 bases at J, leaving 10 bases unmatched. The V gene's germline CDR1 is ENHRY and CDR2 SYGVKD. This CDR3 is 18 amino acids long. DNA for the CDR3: TGTGCCATCAGTGGGGGGACAGGGCGAATGCATGGGGCCAACGTCCTGACTTTC. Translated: CAISGGTGRMHGANVLTF.

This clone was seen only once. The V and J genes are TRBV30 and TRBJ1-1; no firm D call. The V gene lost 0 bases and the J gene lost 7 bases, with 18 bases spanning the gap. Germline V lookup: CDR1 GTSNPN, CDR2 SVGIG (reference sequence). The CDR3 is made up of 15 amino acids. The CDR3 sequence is CAWSVGLLTEGEAFF. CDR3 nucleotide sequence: TGTGCCTGGAGTGTAGGTCTGCTGACGGAGGGTGAAGCTTTCTTT. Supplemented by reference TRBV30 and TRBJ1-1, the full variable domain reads SQTIHQWPATLVQPVGSPLSLECTVEGTSNPNLYWYRQAAGRGLQLLFYSVGIGQISSEVPQNLSASRPQDRQFILSSKKLLLSDSGFYLCAWSVGLLTEGEAFFGQGTRLTVV.

DNA of the CDR3: TGTGCCAGCAGCGTTGGCGGGGATGAGCAGTTCTTC. Its protein product is CASSVGGDEQFF. The chain employs TRBV7-9 and TRBJ2-1; D possibly corresponds to TRBD2 (6 bases). V was trimmed by 5 bases and J by 8 bases, leaving 10 bases between them. The CDR3 extends over 12 amino acids. Germline V lookup: CDR1 SEHNR, CDR2 FQNEAQ (reference sequence).

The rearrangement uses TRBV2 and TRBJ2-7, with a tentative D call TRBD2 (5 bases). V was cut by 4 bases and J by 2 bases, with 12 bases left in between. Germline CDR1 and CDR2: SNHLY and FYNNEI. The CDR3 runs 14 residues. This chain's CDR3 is CASSVSGMAYEQYF. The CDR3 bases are TGTGCCAGCAGTGTGAGCGGCATGGCCTACGAGCAGTACTTC.

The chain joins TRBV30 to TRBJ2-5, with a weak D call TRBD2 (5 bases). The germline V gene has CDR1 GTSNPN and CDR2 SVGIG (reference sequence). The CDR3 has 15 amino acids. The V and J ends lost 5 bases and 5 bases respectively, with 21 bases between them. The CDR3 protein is CAWESDREIRETQYF. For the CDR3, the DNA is TGTGCCTGGGAGAGTGATAGGGAGATCCGGGAGACCCAGTACTTC.

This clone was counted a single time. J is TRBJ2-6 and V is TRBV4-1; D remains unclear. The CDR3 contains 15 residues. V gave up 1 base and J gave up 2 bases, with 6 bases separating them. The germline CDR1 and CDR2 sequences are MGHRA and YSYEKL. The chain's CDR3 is CASSQALTGANVLTF. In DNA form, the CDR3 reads TGCGCCAGCAGCCAAGCCTTAACTGGGGCCAACGTCCTGACTTTC.

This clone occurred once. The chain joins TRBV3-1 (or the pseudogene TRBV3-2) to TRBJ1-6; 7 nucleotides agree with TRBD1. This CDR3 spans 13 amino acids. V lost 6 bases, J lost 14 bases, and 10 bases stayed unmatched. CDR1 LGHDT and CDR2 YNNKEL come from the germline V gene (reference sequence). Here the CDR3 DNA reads TGTGCCAGCAGAGACGACAGGGTCTTGGCCCTCCACTTT. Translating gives CASRDDRVLALHF.

The CDR3 sequence: CASSGGQYLTYEQYF. Written as DNA, the CDR3 is TGTGCCAGCAGTGGGGGACAGTACTTGACCTACGAGCAGTACTTC. The chain carries TRBV6-6 and TRBJ2-7, with 7 positions matching TRBD1. Per the germline V gene, CDR1 is MNHNY and CDR2 is SVGAGI (reference sequence). There are 15 residues in the CDR3. V was pared by 5 bases and J by 2 bases, with 9 bases of the junction left unmatched.

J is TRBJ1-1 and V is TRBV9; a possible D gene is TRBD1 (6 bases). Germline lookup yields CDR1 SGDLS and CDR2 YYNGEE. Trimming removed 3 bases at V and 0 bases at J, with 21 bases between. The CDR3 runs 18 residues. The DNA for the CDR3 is TGTGCCAGCAGCGCTGGGGGACACTCAGACGCTCTGAACACTGAAGCTTTCTTT. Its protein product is CASSAGGHSDALNTEAFF.

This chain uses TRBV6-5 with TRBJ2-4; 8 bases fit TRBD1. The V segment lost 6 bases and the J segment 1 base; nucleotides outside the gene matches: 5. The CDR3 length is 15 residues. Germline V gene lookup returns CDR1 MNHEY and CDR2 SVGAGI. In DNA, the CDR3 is TGTGCCAGCAGACAGGGGGATCTGGCCAAAAACATTCAGTACTTC. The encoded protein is CASRQGDLAKNIQYF.

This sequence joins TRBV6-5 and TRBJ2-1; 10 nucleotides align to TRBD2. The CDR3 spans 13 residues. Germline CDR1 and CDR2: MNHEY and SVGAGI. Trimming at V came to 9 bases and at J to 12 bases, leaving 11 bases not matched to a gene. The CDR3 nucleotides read TGTGCCAGTAGGAGGGCTAGCGGGAGTTGGCAGTTCTTC. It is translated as CASRRASGSWQFF.

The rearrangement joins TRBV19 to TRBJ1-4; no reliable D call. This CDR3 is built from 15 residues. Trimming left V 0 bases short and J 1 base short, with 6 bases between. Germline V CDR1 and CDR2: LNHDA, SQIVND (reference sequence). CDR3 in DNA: TGTGCCAGTAGTATAGAGGCGGGAACTAATGAAAAACTGTTTTTT. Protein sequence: CASSIEAGTNEKLFF.

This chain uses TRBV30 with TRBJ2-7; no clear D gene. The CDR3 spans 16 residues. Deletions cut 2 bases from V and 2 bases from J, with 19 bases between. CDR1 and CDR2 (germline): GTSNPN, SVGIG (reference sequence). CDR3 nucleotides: TGTGCCTGGAGTCAAAACCGGGTTAGTGCGGCCTACGAGCAGTACTTC. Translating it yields CAWSQNRVSAAYEQYF.

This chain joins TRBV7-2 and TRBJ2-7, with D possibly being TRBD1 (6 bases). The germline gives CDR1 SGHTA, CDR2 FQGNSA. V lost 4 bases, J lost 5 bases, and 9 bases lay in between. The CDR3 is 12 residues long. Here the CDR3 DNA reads TGTGCCAGCAGCTGGAACAGGGACGAGCAGTACTTC. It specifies CASSWNRDEQYF.

CDR3 amino acids: CATLEPRTGGGEQFF. As DNA, the CDR3 is TGTGCCACCTTGGAACCGCGGACAGGAGGCGGTGAGCAGTTCTTC. The chain links TRBV15 to TRBJ2-1, with TRBD1 identical over 7 bases. Trimming at V came to 8 bases and at J to 9 bases, leaving 16 bases not matched to a gene. The CDR3 extends over 15 amino acids. Germline lookup yields CDR1 LNHNV and CDR2 YYDKDF (reference sequence).

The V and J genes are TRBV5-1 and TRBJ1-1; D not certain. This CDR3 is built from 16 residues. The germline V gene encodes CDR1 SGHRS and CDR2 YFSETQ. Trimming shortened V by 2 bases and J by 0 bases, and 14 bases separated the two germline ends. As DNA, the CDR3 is TGCGCCAGCAGCTTAGCGGCAGGCCTCATGAACACTGAAGCTTTCTTT. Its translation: CASSLAAGLMNTEAFF.

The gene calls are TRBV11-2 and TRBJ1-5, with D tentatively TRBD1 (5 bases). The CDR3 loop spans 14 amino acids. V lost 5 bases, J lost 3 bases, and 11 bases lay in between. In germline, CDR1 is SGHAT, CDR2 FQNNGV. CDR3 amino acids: CASSMAGLNQPQHF. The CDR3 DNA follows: TGTGCCAGCAGCATGGCGGGGCTCAATCAGCCCCAGCATTTT.

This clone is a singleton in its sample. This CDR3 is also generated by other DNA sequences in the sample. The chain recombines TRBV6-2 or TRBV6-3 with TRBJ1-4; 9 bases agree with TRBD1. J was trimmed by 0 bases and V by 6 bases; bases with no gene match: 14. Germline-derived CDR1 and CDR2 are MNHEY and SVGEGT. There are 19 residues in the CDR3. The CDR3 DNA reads TGTGCCAGCAGCTCCCTAATCCGGGACAGGGATCCAACTAATGAAAAACTGTTTTTT. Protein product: CASSSLIRDRDPTNEKLFF.

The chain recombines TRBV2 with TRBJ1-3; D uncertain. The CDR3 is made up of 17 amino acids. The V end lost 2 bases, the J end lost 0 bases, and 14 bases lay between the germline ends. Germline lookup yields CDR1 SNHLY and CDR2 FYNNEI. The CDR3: CASSERLQLISGNTIYF. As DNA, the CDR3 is TGTGCCAGCAGTGAACGTCTCCAACTGATCTCTGGAAACACCATATATTTT.

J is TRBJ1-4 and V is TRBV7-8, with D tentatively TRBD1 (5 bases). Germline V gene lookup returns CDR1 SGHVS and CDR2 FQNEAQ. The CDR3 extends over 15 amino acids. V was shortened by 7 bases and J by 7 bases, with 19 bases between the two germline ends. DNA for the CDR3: TGTGCCAGCACCTATAGGGGTGGATGGGGTGAAAAACTGTTTTTT. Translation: CASTYRGGWGEKLFF.

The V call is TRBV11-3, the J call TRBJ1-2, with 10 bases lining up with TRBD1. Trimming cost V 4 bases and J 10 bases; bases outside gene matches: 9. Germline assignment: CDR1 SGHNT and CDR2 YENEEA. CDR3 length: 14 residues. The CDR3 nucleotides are TGTGCCAGCAGCTCAAATCCCGGGACAGGGGACTACACCTTC. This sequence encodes CASSSNPGTGDYTF.

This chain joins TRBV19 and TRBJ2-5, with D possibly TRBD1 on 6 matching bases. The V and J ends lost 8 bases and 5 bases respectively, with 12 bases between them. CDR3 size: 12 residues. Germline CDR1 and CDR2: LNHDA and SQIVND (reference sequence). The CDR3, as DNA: TGTGCCAGTTCACAGGGATGGGAGACCCAGTACTTC. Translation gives CASSQGWETQYF. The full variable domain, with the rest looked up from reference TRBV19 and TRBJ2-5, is DGGITQSPKYLFRKEGQNVTLSCEQNLNHDAMYWYRQDPGQGLRLIYYSQIVNDFQKGDIAEGYSVSREKKESFPLTVTSAQKNPTAFYLCASSQGWETQYFGPGTRLLVL.

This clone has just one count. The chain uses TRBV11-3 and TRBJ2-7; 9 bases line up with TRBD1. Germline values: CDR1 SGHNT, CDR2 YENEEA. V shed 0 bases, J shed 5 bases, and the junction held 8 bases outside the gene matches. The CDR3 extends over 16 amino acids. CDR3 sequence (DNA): TGTGCCAGCAGCTTAGATTCCGGGACAGGGACCCACGAGCAGTACTTC. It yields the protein CASSLDSGTGTHEQYF.